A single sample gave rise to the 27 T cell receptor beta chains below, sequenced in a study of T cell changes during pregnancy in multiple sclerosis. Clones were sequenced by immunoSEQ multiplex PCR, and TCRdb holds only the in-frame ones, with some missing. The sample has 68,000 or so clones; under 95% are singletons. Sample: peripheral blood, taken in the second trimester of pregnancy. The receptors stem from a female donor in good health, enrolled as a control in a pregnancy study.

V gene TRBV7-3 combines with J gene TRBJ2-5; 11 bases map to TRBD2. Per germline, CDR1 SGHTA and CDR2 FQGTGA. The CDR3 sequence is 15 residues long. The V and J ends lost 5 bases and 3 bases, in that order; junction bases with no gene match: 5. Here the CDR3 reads CASSATSGTEETQYF. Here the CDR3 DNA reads TGTGCCAGCAGCGCGACTAGCGGGACGGAAGAGACCCAGTACTTC.

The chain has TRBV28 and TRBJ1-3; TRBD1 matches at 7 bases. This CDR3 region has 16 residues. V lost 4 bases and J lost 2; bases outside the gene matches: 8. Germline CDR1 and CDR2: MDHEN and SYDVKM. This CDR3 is CASSSTGLVAGNTIYF. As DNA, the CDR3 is TGTGCCAGCAGTTCGACAGGGCTTGTTGCTGGAAACACCATATATTTT.

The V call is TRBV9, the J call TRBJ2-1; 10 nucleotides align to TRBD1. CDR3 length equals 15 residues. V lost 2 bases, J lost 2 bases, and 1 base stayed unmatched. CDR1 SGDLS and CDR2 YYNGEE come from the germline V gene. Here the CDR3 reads CASSVGQGAYNEQFF. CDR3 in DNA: TGTGCCAGCAGCGTCGGACAGGGGGCCTACAATGAGCAGTTCTTC.

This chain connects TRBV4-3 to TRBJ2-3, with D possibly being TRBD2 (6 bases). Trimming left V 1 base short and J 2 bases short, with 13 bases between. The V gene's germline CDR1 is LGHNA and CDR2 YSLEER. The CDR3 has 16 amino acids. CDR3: CASSQAYGGVTDTQYF. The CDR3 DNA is TGCGCCAGCAGCCAAGCATACGGCGGGGTCACAGATACGCAGTATTTT.

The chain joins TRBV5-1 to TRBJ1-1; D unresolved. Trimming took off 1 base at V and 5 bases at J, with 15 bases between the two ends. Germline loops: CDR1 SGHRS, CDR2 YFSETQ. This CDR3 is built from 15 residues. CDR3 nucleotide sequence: TGCGCCAGCAGCTTGATGGCGGCCGGAGGAACTGAAGCTTTCTTT. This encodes CASSLMAAGGTEAFF.

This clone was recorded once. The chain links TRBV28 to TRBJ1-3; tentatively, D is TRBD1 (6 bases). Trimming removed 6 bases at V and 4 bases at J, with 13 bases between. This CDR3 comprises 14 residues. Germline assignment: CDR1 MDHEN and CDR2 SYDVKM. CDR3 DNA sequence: TGTGCCAGCAGGGCTACAGGGTCAGGAAACACCATATATTTT. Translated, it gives CASRATGSGNTIYF. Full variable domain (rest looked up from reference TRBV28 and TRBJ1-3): DVKVTQSSRYLVKRTGEKVFLECVQDMDHENMFWYRQDPGLGLRLIYFSYDVKMKEKGDIPEGYSVSREKKERFSLILESASTNQTSMYLCASRATGSGNTIYFGEGSWLTVV.

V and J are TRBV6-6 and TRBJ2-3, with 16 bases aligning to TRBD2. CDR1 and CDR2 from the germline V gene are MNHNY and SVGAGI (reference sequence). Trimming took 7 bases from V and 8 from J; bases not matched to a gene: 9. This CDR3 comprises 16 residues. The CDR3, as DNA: TGTGCCAGCAACCCGGGACTAGCGGGAGGGCCGGGTACGCAGTATTTT. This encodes CASNPGLAGGPGTQYF.

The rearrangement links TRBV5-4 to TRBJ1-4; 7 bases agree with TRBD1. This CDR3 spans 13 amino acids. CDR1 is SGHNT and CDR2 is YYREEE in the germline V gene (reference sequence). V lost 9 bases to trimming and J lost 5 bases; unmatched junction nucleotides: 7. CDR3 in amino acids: CAMETGRNEKLFF. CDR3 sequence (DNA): TGTGCCATGGAGACAGGGCGGAATGAAAAACTGTTTTTT.

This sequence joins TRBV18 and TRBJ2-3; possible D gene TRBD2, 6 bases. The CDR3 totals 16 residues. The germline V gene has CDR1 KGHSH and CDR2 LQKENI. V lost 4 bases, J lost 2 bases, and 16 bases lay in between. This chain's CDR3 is CASSLSAGSITDTQYF. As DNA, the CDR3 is TGTGCCAGCTCACTTTCCGCGGGGAGTATCACAGATACGCAGTATTTT.

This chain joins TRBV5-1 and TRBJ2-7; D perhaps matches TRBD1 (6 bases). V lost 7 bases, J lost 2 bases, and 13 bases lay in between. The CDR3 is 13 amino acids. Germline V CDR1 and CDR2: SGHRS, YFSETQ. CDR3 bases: TGCGCCAGCGGGACACAGGGACCCTACGAGCAGTACTTC. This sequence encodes CASGTQGPYEQYF. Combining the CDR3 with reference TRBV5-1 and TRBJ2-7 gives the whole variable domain KAGVTQTPRYLIKTRGQQVTLSCSPISGHRSVSWYQQTPGQGLQFLFEYFSETQRNKGNFPGRFSGRQFSNSRSEMNVSTLELGDSALYLCASGTQGPYEQYFGPGTRLTVT.

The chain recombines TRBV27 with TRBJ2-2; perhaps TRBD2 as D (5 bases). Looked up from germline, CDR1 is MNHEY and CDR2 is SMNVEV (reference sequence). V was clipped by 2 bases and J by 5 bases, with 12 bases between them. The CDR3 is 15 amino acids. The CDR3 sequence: CASSLLTPGTGELFF. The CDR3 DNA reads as TGTGCCAGCAGTTTACTGACCCCGGGGACCGGGGAGCTGTTTTTT.

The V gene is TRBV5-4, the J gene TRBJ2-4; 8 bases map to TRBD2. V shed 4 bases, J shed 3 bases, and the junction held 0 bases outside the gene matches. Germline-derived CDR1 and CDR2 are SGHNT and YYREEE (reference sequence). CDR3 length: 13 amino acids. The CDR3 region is CASSAGGKNIQYF. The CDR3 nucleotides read TGTGCCAGCAGCGCGGGGGGCAAAAACATTCAGTACTTC.

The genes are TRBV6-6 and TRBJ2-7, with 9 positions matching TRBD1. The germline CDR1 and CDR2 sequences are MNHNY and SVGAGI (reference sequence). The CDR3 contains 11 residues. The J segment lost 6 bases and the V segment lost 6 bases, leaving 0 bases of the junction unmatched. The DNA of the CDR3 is TGTGCCAGCAGGACAGGGGGCGAGCAGTACTTC. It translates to CASRTGGEQYF.

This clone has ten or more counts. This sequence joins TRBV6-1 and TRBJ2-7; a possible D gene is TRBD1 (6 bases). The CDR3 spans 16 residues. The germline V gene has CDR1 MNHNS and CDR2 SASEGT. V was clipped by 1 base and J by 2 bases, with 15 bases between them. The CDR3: CASSEGLVRGAYEQYF. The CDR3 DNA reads TGTGCCAGCAGTGAAGGCTTAGTCAGGGGAGCCTACGAGCAGTACTTC.

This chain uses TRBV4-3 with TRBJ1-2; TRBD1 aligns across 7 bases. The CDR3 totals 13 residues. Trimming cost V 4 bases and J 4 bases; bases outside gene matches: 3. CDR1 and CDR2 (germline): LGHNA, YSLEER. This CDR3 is CASSPGQSYGYTF. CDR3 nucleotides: TGCGCCAGCAGCCCGGGACAGTCCTATGGCTACACCTTC.

CDR3 in DNA: TGTGCCAGCAGTTACTCGATCGGACAGGGGACCTCACCCCTCCACTTT. Its translation is CASSYSIGQGTSPLHF. The rearrangement joins TRBV6-5 to TRBJ1-6, with 9 bases fitting TRBD1. Germline CDR1 MNHEY, CDR2 SVGAGI. The CDR3 is made up of 16 amino acids. J lost 10 bases, V lost 0 bases, and 7 bases had no gene match.

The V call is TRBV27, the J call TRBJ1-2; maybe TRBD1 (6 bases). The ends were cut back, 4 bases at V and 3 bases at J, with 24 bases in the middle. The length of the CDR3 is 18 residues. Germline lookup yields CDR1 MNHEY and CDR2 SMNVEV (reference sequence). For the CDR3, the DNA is TGTGCCAGCAGTTCGGAGTTCGACCAGACAGGAGCCTACTATGGCTACACCTTC. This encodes CASSSEFDQTGAYYGYTF.

CDR3 DNA: TGTGCCAGTAGGACGATGGGACAGGGGGCTGACGAGCAGTACTTC. It codes for CASRTMGQGADEQYF. The chain has TRBV19 and TRBJ2-7; 12 positions match TRBD1. The CDR3 contains 15 residues. Per germline, CDR1 LNHDA and CDR2 SQIVND (reference sequence). Trimming took 6 bases from V and 5 from J; bases not matched to a gene: 8.

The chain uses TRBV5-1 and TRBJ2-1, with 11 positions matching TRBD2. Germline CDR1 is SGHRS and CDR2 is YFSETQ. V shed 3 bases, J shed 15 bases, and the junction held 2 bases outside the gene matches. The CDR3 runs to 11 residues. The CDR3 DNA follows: TGCGCCAGCAGCTCTAGCGGGGGGTGGTTCTTC. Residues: CASSSSGGWFF. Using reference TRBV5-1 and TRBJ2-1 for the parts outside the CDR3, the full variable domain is KAGVTQTPRYLIKTRGQQVTLSCSPISGHRSVSWYQQTPGQGLQFLFEYFSETQRNKGNFPGRFSGRQFSNSRSEMNVSTLELGDSALYLCASSSSGGWFFGPGTRLTVL.

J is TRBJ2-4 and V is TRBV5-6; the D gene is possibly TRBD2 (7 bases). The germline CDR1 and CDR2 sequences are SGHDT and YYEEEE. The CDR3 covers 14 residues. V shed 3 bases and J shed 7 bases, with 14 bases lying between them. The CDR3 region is CASSWRGGLNIQYF. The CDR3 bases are TGTGCCAGCAGCTGGAGGGGGGGCCTGAACATTCAGTACTTC.

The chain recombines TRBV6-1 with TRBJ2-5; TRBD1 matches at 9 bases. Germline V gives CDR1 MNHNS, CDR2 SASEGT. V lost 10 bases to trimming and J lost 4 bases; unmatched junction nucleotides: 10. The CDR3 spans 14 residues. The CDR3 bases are TGTGCCACCGACATAGACAGGGGGGGAGAGACCCAGTACTTC. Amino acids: CATDIDRGGETQYF.

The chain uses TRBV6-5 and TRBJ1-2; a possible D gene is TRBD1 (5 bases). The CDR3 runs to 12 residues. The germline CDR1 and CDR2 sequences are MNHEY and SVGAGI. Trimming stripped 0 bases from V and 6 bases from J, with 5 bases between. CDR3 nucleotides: TGTGCCAGCAGTTACTCAGGGGATGGCTACACCTTC. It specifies CASSYSGDGYTF.

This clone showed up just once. CDR3 in amino acids: CASSQRQGVYNEQFF. Written as DNA, the CDR3 is TGCGCCAGCAGCCAAAGACAGGGGGTGTACAATGAGCAGTTCTTC. The J gene is TRBJ2-1, the V gene TRBV4-3; 9 positions match TRBD1. CDR3 length: 15 amino acids. Per germline, CDR1 LGHNA and CDR2 YSLEER. The V and J ends lost 2 bases and 4 bases, in that order; junction bases with no gene match: 3.

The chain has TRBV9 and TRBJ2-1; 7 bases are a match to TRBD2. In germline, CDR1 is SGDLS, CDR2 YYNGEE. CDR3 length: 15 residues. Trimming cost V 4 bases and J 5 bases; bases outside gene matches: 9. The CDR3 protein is CASSPSGGGNNEQFF. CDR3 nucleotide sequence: TGTGCCAGCAGCCCTAGTGGGGGAGGGAACAATGAGCAGTTCTTC.

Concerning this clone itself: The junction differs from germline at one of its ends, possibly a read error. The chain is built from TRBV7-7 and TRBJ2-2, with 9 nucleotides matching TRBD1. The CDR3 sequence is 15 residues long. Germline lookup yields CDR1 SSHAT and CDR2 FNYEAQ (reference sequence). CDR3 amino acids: CASSATGGRTGELFF. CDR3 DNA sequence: TGTGCTAGCAGCGCAACAGGGGGCAGGACCGGGGAGCTGTTTTTT.

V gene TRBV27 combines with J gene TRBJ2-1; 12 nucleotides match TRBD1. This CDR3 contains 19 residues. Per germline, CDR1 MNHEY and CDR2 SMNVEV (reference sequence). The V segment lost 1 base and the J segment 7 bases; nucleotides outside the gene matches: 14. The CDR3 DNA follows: TGTGCCAGCAGTTTATTCGCCCAGCGGGACAGGGGGCGTCGGAATGAGCAGTTCTTC. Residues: CASSLFAQRDRGRRNEQFF.

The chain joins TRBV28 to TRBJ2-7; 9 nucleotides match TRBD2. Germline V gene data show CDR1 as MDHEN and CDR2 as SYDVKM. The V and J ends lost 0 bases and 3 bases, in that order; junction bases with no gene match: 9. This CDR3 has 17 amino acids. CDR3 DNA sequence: TGTGCCAGCAGTTTATGGACTAGCGGTGACTTTAACTACGAGCAGTACTTC. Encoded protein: CASSLWTSGDFNYEQYF.